This T cell receptor (beta chain) came from a study of CD8+ T cells in alopecia areata. Study-level points and caveats: Researchers reported that TCR sharing among patients proved less clear than in mice, possibly HLA-linked. The study also sequences resident alphabeta T cells of normal skin in scalp samples.

The investigators collected lesional scalp punch biopsies and peripheral blood from alopecia areata patients. T lymphocytes (CD4+ and CD8+) were sorted from PBMCs. This CDR3 contains 16 residues. Germline assignment: CDR1 SGHTA and CDR2 FQGNSA. Trimming shortened V by 1 base and J by 3 bases, and 15 bases separated the two germline ends. Worth noting for this clone: Its target is not known.

Extracted RNA was reverse transcribed, and the resulting cDNA served as sequencing template. The protocol was immunoSEQ multiplex PCR, while the TCRdb copy is restricted to in-frame clones and leaves out a portion. The sample carries about 64,000 clones, about 40% recorded once. The receptor was isolated from a human donor with alopecia areata. The rearrangement joins TRBV7-2 to TRBJ1-2; D not certain. Sequencing was done on a sample of NKG2D-low CD8+ T cells sorted from blood. CDR3 residues: CASSLVFGETDYGYTF. The CDR3 DNA follows: TGTGCCAGCAGCTTAGTTTTTGGGGAGACGGACTATGGCTACACCTTC. The variable domain in full, completed from reference TRBV7-2 and TRBJ1-2, reads GAGVSQSPSNKVTEKGKDVELRCDPISGHTALYWYRQSLGQGLEFLIYFQGNSAPDKSGLPSDRFSAERTGGSVSTLTIQRTQQEDSAVYLCASSLVFGETDYGYTFGSGTRLTVV.